The entry below describes one TCR beta chain. The assay was immunoSEQ multiplex PCR, and TCRdb's table has in-frame clones only and misses some. Among about 150,000 clones listed, more than 90% were seen once. Germline V lookup: CDR1 LNHDA, CDR2 SQIVND (reference sequence). The CDR3 covers 15 residues. V was shortened by 5 bases and J by 6 bases, with 17 bases between the two germline ends. The sample comes from a study of T cell responses to AZD1222 COVID-19 vaccine. Background on the study: Second-dose timings of about 4 or about 12 weeks were pooled.

Sample: peripheral blood, taken on day 0 of AZD1222 vaccination. The J gene is TRBJ1-3, the V gene TRBV19; D not resolved. The TCR was taken from an adult in good health. CDR3 protein: CASSRGDQPSNTIYF. The CDR3, as DNA: TGTGCCAGTAGTCGCGGGGATCAACCCTCAAACACCATATATTTT.